A selection of T cell receptor beta chains follows, all from one sample in a study of blood T cell repertoires in COVID-19. The data were produced by immunoSEQ multiplex PCR, yet TCRdb's version contains in-frame clones alone and is incomplete. The table lists approximately 170,000 clones, around 86% of them singletons. The sequencing input was peripheral blood. Receptors were obtained from a man between 50 and 59 years old with active or convalescent COVID-19. CDR3s leave out the opening cysteine and the closing phenylalanine or tryptophan.

v_call cdr3_aa
TRBV5-4 ASSFFTSGPYEQY
TRBV12-3/TRBV12-4 ASSRASGNTIY
TRBV29-1 SVRQGGYTEAF
TRBV6-5 ASSYVDRGELF
TRBV7-2 ASSLVYSPLH
TRBV3-1/TRBV3-2 ASSNRQGNTIY
TRBV9 ASSRSKTSGSFDEQF
TRBV28 ASTTISGNEQY
TRBV7-7 ASSLGSGGTQETQY
TRBV3-1/TRBV3-2 ASSQFSGSNEQF
TRBV29-1 SVSGGFGNEQF
TRBV11-2 ASSPDRDQPQH
TRBV24-1 ATSDPSGLSYNEQF
TRBV27 ASSFLAGVSETQY
TRBV9 ASSAYGGDTQY
TRBV12-3/TRBV12-4 ASSYSHQPQH
TRBV9 ASSHTDGYT
TRBV5-5 ASSNTGAPLYEQY
TRBV3-1/TRBV3-2 ASSQGDRNTEAF
TRBV11-2 ASSFHRGGTEAF
TRBV3-1/TRBV3-2 ASSPRASSYEQY
TRBV10-3 AISGAGEYRTNNEQF
TRBV4-1 ASSQVITTGRFVSGANVLT
TRBV6-1 ASSGQGKVLRSNQPQH
TRBV5-1 ASSTDRGLTEAF
TRBV9 ASRSVGGGYTEAF
TRBV6-4 ASSSGRANEQF
TRBV5-6 ASSSGDYEQY
TRBV28 ASSLDSQPQH
TRBV27 ASSSRLGTVSEKLF
TRBV18 ASSLRPGQASLGTN
TRBV7-3 ASSSTGANTGELF
TRBV7-6 ASSPGLAGGSSSYEQY
TRBV19 ASSIMGQGSYAGANVLT
TRBV7-2 ASSLGWSGQPQH
TRBV19 ASSMRGGLAYEQY
TRBV7-6 ASSFLVTETQY
TRBV19 ASSPRTGSSYNEQF
TRBV9 ASSPRQGASYNEQF
TRBV19 ASSPTPGIQETQY
TRBV6-1 ASSERRGAF
TRBV19 ASSPGQGNTEAF
TRBV24-1 ATSANRGTAYTDTQY
TRBV2 ASSATGYTNEKLF
TRBV7-2 ASSFQGWETQY
TRBV7-9 ASSPSGMVYGYT
TRBV7-2 ASSLEGARGTQY
TRBV27 ASTSPGQGSDEQY
TRBV11-3 ASSGERETQY
TRBV10-3 AISPGRGDTEAF
TRBV24-1 ATSDSELAGGYNEQF
TRBV18 ASSPPLVMNTEAF
TRBV28 ASKITSGDGTGELF
TRBV5-4 ASSSQGSNTEAF
TRBV3-1/TRBV3-2 ASSHGDRGLLKAF